Presented here are 32 T cell receptor beta chains from one specimen sequenced in a study of cytomegalovirus exposure and HLA in healthy donors. The PCR made use of 60 Vbeta and 13 Jbeta primers. The repertoire was sequenced with immunoSEQ multiplex PCR; TCRdb's copy has only in-frame clones and lacks some. The sample has 45,000 to 65,000 clones, roughly 70% seen once; the top ten hold around a fifth. The sequencing input was PBMCs. The source is a woman aged 50 to 60 in good health and CMV-seropositive.

V gene TRBV4-1 combines with J gene TRBJ1-3, with D unclear. The germline V gene encodes CDR1 MGHRA and CDR2 YSYEKL. The CDR3 runs to 14 residues. Trimming left V 1 base short and J 0 bases short, with 4 bases between. CDR3 amino acids: CASSQGSSGNTIYF. In DNA, the CDR3 is TGCGCCAGCAGCCAAGGCAGCTCTGGAAACACCATATATTTT.

CDR3 bases: TGCGCCAGCAGCTTGGTGGGCCTGACTACAAACACTGAAGCTTTCTTT. This encodes CASSLVGLTTNTEAFF. The chain couples TRBV5-1 to TRBJ1-1; D is ambiguous. The CDR3 is 16 residues long. The germline V gene encodes CDR1 SGHRS and CDR2 YFSETQ. Trimming stripped 0 bases from V and 2 bases from J, with 14 bases between.

This chain uses TRBV11-3 with TRBJ1-1, with D uncertain. This CDR3 has 15 residues. Germline values: CDR1 SGHNT, CDR2 YENEEA. The V end was cut by 4 bases, the J end by 7 bases, with 19 bases between. The CDR3 DNA follows: TGTGCCAGCAGCTCTGGCGGTTTGACGAGGGATGAAGCTTTCTTT. The encoded protein is CASSSGGLTRDEAFF.

The chain carries TRBV7-2 and TRBJ1-4; a possible D gene is TRBD1 (5 bases). Trimming took off 0 bases at V and 3 bases at J, with 5 bases between the two ends. CDR1 is SGHTA and CDR2 is FQGNSA in the germline V gene. The CDR3 is 14 residues long. The CDR3 reads CASSLAGANEKLFF. The CDR3 nucleotides read TGTGCCAGCAGCTTAGCAGGGGCTAATGAAAAACTGTTTTTT.

Note on this clone: A junction boundary mismatches the germline segment, possibly from a read error. The rearrangement uses TRBV7-7 and TRBJ2-5; D unresolved. Germline V lookup: CDR1 SSHAT, CDR2 FNYEAQ (reference sequence). The CDR3 is 13 residues long. CDR3 residues: CASSLVLQETQYF. CDR3 DNA sequence: TGTGCTAGCAGCTTAGTGCTACAAGAGACCCAGTACTTC. The variable domain in full, with the rest retrieved from reference TRBV7-7 and TRBJ2-5, is GAGVSQSPRYKVTKRGQDVTLRCDPISSHATLYWYQQALGQGPEFLTYFNYEAQPDKSGLPSDRFSAERPEGSISTLTIQRTEQRDSAMYRCASSLVLQETQYFGPGTRLLVL.

This clone was observed a handful of times. The chain links TRBV7-2 to TRBJ1-6; tentatively, D is TRBD1 (5 bases). Germline values: CDR1 SGHTA, CDR2 FQGNSA. The CDR3 spans 18 residues. Trimming shortened V by 1 base and J by 5 bases, and 18 bases separated the two germline ends. The CDR3 spells CASSLGGHLTRNNSPLHF. The CDR3 bases are TGTGCCAGCAGCTTAGGAGGACATTTAACCCGGAATAATTCACCCCTCCACTTT.

This clone was counted between two and nine times. The genes are TRBV18 and TRBJ2-5; D gene uncertain. The V gene's germline CDR1 is KGHSH and CDR2 LQKENI. The V end was cut by 6 bases, the J end by 1 base, with 9 bases between. CDR3 length: 13 amino acids. Here the CDR3 DNA reads TGTGCCAGCTCCAGCAGGATCCAAGAGACCCAGTACTTC. Translating gives CASSSRIQETQYF.

This clone has only one observation. The genes are TRBV18 and TRBJ2-4; a possible D gene is TRBD2 (5 bases). Trimming removed 1 base at V and 8 bases at J, with 9 bases between. The CDR3 length is 13 residues. The germline V gene encodes CDR1 KGHSH and CDR2 LQKENI. CDR3 nucleotide sequence: TGTGCCAGCTCACCACTTAACGGGGACATTCAGTACTTC. Its translation is CASSPLNGDIQYF.

This clone is labeled medium-sized. This chain uses TRBV28 with TRBJ2-3; 7 positions match TRBD2. There are 14 residues in the CDR3. CDR1 is MDHEN and CDR2 is SYDVKM in the germline V gene. J lost 3 bases, V lost 5 bases, and 5 bases had no gene match. The CDR3: CASSRAGVTDTQYF. Here the CDR3 DNA reads TGTGCCAGCAGTAGGGCGGGAGTTACAGATACGCAGTATTTT.

The table lists this clone with many counts. V gene TRBV27 combines with J gene TRBJ1-4; D is unclear. V lost 8 bases and J 4 bases, leaving 11 bases between the germline ends. The length of the CDR3 is 13 residues. The V gene's germline CDR1 is MNHEY and CDR2 SMNVEV (reference sequence). The CDR3 nucleotides read TGTGCCAGCTCGGAGGGAGTTAATGAAAAACTGTTTTTT. It encodes CASSEGVNEKLFF.

The CDR3 DNA follows: TGCAGTGCAAGACTAGCGCTTGAGCAGTACTTC. Protein product: CSARLALEQYF. The chain links TRBV20-1 to TRBJ2-7; 8 positions agree with TRBD2. Germline-derived CDR1 and CDR2 are DFQATT and SNEGSKA (reference sequence). The length of the CDR3 is 11 residues. J lost 7 bases, V lost 6 bases, and 5 bases had no gene match.

V is TRBV9 and J is TRBJ2-5; 7 nucleotides match TRBD2. Trimming cost V 4 bases and J 1 base; bases outside gene matches: 7. The CDR3 has 15 residues. Germline values: CDR1 SGDLS, CDR2 YYNGEE. CDR3 bases: TGTGCCAGCAGCCCCCCCGGGGGGTTCCAAGAGACCCAGTACTTC. It specifies CASSPPGGFQETQYF.

This clone has just one count. V gene TRBV6-4 combines with J gene TRBJ1-6; D might be TRBD1 (6 bases). CDR1 MRHNA and CDR2 SNTAGT come from the germline V gene. Trimming took 3 bases from V and 8 from J, leaving 11 bases between them. This CDR3 comprises 14 residues. As DNA, the CDR3 is TGTGCCAGCAGTGAGTACCCAGGGGATTCACCCCTCCACTTT. It yields the protein CASSEYPGDSPLHF.

The chain recombines TRBV7-9 with TRBJ1-2; D gene uncertain. V shed 0 bases and J shed 6 bases, with 8 bases lying between them. Germline V lookup: CDR1 SEHNR, CDR2 FQNEAQ (reference sequence). The CDR3 totals 13 residues. The CDR3 DNA sequence: TGTGCCAGCAGCTTAGCAGGAGGGAATGGCTACACCTTC. Its translation: CASSLAGGNGYTF.

For this clone: A read error may account for a junction end that differs from germline. The chain is built from TRBV30 and TRBJ1-2, with D unresolved. Germline CDR1 reads GTSNPN; CDR2 reads SVGIG (reference sequence). The CDR3 covers 13 residues. The CDR3 loop reads CAWSVGFSYDYTF. DNA for the CDR3: TGTGCCTGGAGTGTTGGCTTTTCTTATGACTACACCTTC. The full variable domain, in which reference TRBV30 and TRBJ1-2 provide the parts outside the CDR3, is SQTIHQWPATLVQPVGSPLSLECTVEGTSNPNLYWYRQAAGRGLQLLFYSVGIGQISSEVPQNLSASRPQDRQFILSSKKLLLSDSGFYLCAWSVGFSYDYTFGSGTRLTVV.

This sequence joins TRBV27 and TRBJ1-5; a weak D match, TRBD1 (5 bases). Germline V lookup: CDR1 MNHEY, CDR2 SMNVEV (reference sequence). The CDR3 sequence is 16 residues long. V was shortened by 8 bases and J by 1 base, with 18 bases between the two germline ends. The CDR3 here is CASRGGTFRSNQPQHF. The DNA for the CDR3 is TGTGCCAGCCGGGGAGGGACGTTTCGAAGCAATCAGCCCCAGCATTTT.

The chain is built from TRBV28 and TRBJ2-1; 10 bases match TRBD2. The V gene's germline CDR1 is MDHEN and CDR2 SYDVKM. CDR3 size: 16 residues. Trimming cost V 7 bases and J 3 bases; bases outside gene matches: 9. The CDR3, as DNA: TGTGCCAGCATTGAGATCAGCGGGAGGGACTACAATGAGCAGTTCTTC. It codes for CASIEISGRDYNEQFF.

The genes are TRBV18 and TRBJ1-1; maybe TRBD1 (5 bases). The germline V gene encodes CDR1 KGHSH and CDR2 LQKENI. Trimming cost V 1 base and J 5 bases, with 11 bases left between them. This CDR3 has 14 residues. CDR3 region: CASSPRGDGTEAFF. Here the CDR3 DNA reads TGTGCCAGCTCACCACGGGGGGACGGAACTGAAGCTTTCTTT.

The rearrangement uses TRBV7-2 and TRBJ2-7; TRBD2 agrees at 8 bases. This CDR3 contains 17 residues. Germline CDR1 reads SGHTA; CDR2 reads FQGNSA. Trimming took 1 base from V and 3 from J; bases not matched to a gene: 11. CDR3 residues: CASSLGRSGLVFYEQYF. As DNA, the CDR3 is TGTGCCAGCAGCTTAGGCCGATCGGGACTAGTTTTCTACGAGCAGTACTTC.

This rearrangement joins TRBV9 to TRBJ1-1, with 7 bases identical to TRBD1. Germline values: CDR1 SGDLS, CDR2 YYNGEE. J lost 1 base, V lost 6 bases, and 12 bases had no gene match. The CDR3 runs 16 residues. The CDR3 DNA reads as TGTGCCAGCATCGATGGGGGCGGACAGGAGAACACTGAAGCTTTCTTT. This gives the protein CASIDGGGQENTEAFF.

This chain joins TRBV9 and TRBJ2-3, with 13 bases that match TRBD2. V trimming: 3 bases; J trimming: 5 bases; junction bases outside the gene matches: 6. Germline V lookup: CDR1 SGDLS, CDR2 YYNGEE. The CDR3 is made up of 16 amino acids. CDR3: CASSDPGLAGRDTQYF. As DNA, the CDR3 is TGTGCCAGCAGCGACCCGGGACTAGCGGGGAGAGATACGCAGTATTTT.

This chain uses TRBV6-6 with TRBJ2-1, with D possibly TRBD2 on 5 matching bases. CDR3 length: 15 amino acids. CDR1 and CDR2 from the germline V gene are MNHNY and SVGAGI (reference sequence). Trimming took off 0 bases at V and 5 bases at J, with 11 bases between the two ends. The CDR3 region is CASSYSRGLDNEQFF. DNA for the CDR3: TGTGCCAGCAGTTACTCTCGGGGTCTAGACAATGAGCAGTTCTTC.

The rearrangement links TRBV5-8 to TRBJ1-5, with TRBD1 matching 11 bases. The CDR3 loop spans 20 amino acids. Germline CDR1 reads SGHTS; CDR2 reads YDEGEE. With 0 bases clipped from V and 1 base from J, the junction kept 12 bases outside the gene matches. The CDR3 loop is CASSLARDRGGLRSNQPQHF. CDR3 nucleotides: TGTGCCAGCAGCTTGGCCAGGGACAGGGGGGGATTAAGAAGCAATCAGCCCCAGCATTTT.

V gene TRBV19 combines with J gene TRBJ2-1, with D possibly being TRBD1 (5 bases). The CDR3 runs to 15 residues. Germline values: CDR1 LNHDA, CDR2 SQIVND (reference sequence). Deletions cut 6 bases from V and 7 bases from J, with 19 bases between. CDR3 sequence reads: CASRINSGAWNEQFF. For the CDR3, the DNA is TGTGCCAGTAGGATAAATAGTGGGGCTTGGAATGAGCAGTTCTTC.

V usage is TRBV19 and J usage is TRBJ2-7; possible D gene TRBD1, 5 bases. Germline V gene lookup returns CDR1 LNHDA and CDR2 SQIVND (reference sequence). V shed 3 bases and J shed 5 bases, with 14 bases lying between them. This CDR3 is 14 amino acids long. The CDR3 sequence is CASSISQGPNEQYF. In DNA, the CDR3 is TGTGCCAGTAGTATTAGCCAGGGCCCTAACGAGCAGTACTTC.

The chain carries TRBV11-3 and TRBJ2-7; D uncertain. Germline CDR1 and CDR2: SGHNT and YENEEA. This CDR3 comprises 12 residues. V was clipped by 5 bases and J by 4 bases, with 9 bases between them. CDR3 in amino acids: CASSERRYEQYF. The CDR3, as DNA: TGTGCCAGCAGCGAACGTAGATACGAGCAGTACTTC.

The chain links TRBV6-1 to TRBJ2-2, with D maybe TRBD2 (6 bases). CDR1 and CDR2 (germline): MNHNS, SASEGT. V lost 1 base to trimming and J lost 6 bases, with 6 bases between them. This CDR3 is built from 13 residues. DNA of the CDR3: TGTGCCAGCAGTGAAGGGAGGGCCGGGGAGCTGTTTTTT. Translation gives CASSEGRAGELFF.

This clone was counted between two and nine times. V and J are TRBV6-6 and TRBJ1-5; 9 bases are shared with TRBD1. From germline, CDR1 is MNHNY and CDR2 SVGAGI (reference sequence). The CDR3 consists of 15 residues. After removal of 2 bases from V and 4 bases from J, the junction contained 3 bases not matched to a gene. The CDR3 protein is CASSYIGTGNQPQHF. CDR3 coding DNA: TGTGCCAGCAGTTACATCGGGACAGGGAATCAGCCCCAGCATTTT.

This clone was detected once. This CDR3 is CASSLTGTSGYNEQFF. In nucleotides, the CDR3 is TGTGCCAGCAGCCTTACCGGGACTAGCGGATACAATGAGCAGTTCTTC. The V gene is TRBV7-9, the J gene TRBJ2-1; 11 bases agree with TRBD2. The CDR3 length is 16 residues. Trimming at V came to 5 bases and at J to 4 bases, leaving 7 bases not matched to a gene. The germline CDR1 and CDR2 sequences are SEHNR and FQNEAQ (reference sequence).

This chain joins TRBV7-2 and TRBJ1-1; D unresolved. The CDR3 runs to 13 residues. With 3 bases removed from V and 4 bases from J, the gap between germline ends came to 9 bases. Germline V gene data show CDR1 as SGHTA and CDR2 as FQGNSA. For the CDR3, the DNA is TGTGCCAGCAGCTTTGCAGAATTCACTGAAGCTTTCTTT. Its protein is CASSFAEFTEAFF.

The V gene is TRBV2, the J gene TRBJ1-6; D might be TRBD1 (5 bases). V was clipped by 4 bases and J by 3 bases, with 7 bases between them. CDR1 is SNHLY, CDR2 FYNNEI, per germline. The CDR3 has 14 amino acids. In nucleotides, the CDR3 is TGTGCCAGCAGTGTGACAGTCTATAATTCACCCCTCCACTTT. This gives the protein CASSVTVYNSPLHF.

The V gene is TRBV13, the J gene TRBJ2-1, with TRBD2 matching over 11 bases. This CDR3 is built from 16 residues. From germline, CDR1 is PRHDT and CDR2 FYEKMQ (reference sequence). Trimming at V came to 4 bases and at J to 1 base, leaving 3 bases not matched to a gene. The CDR3 DNA is TGTGCCAGCAGCTCGGGACTAGCGGAGTCCTACAATGAGCAGTTCTTC. Encoded protein: CASSSGLAESYNEQFF.